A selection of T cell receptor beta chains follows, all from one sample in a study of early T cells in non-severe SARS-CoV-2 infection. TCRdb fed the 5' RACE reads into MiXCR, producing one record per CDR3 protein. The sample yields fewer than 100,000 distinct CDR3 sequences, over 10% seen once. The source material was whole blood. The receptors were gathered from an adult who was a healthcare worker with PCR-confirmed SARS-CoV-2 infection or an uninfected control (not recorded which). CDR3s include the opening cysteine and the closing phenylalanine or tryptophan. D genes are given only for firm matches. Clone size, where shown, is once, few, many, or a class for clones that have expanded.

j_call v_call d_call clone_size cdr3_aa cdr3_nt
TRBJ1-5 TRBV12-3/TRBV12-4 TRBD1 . CASSFGTGLGEPQHF TGTGCCAGCAGTTTTGGGACAGGGTTGGGTGAGCCCCAGCATTTT
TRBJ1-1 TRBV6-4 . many CASRTEPNTEAFF TGTGCCAGCAGGACAGAACCTAACACTGAAGCTTTCTTT
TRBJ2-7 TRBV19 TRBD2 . CASSTGPSGGIYEQYF TGTGCCAGTAGTACTGGGCCGAGCGGGGGAATCTACGAGCAGTACTTC
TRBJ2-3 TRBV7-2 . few CASSLLAGTDTQYF TGTGCCAGCAGCTTACTTGCGGGAACAGATACGCAGTATTTT
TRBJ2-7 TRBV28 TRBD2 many CASSSPGGGYYEQYF TGTGCCAGCAGTAGCCCCGGGGGGGGATACTACGAGCAGTACTTC
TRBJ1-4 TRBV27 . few CASNKGGRDEKLFF TGTGCCAGCAACAAGGGGGGGCGCGACGAAAAACTGTTTTTT
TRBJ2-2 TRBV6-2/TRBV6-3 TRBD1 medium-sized CASSQGENGELFF TGTGCCAGCAGTCAGGGGGAAAACGGGGAGCTGTTTTTT
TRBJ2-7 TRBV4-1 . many CASSQDVPGASYEQYF TGCGCCAGCAGCCAAGACGTACCGGGGGCTTCCTACGAGCAGTACTTC
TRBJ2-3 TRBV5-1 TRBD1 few CASSPGTGGKDTQYF TGCGCCAGCAGCCCGGGGACAGGAGGGAAAGATACGCAGTATTTT
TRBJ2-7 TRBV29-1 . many CSVESRDADEQYF TGCAGCGTTGAAAGCAGGGACGCGGACGAGCAGTACTTC
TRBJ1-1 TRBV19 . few CASSFNGHTEAFF TGTGCCAGTAGTTTTAATGGCCACACTGAAGCTTTCTTT
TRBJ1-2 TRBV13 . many CASSLWGPAGYTF TGTGCCAGCAGCCTGTGGGGACCGGCGGGCTACACCTTC
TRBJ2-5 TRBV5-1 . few CASQLSRQETQYF TGCGCCAGTCAATTATCTCGGCAAGAGACCCAGTACTTC
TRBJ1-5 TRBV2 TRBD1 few CASSSDRDRNQPQHF TGTGCCAGCAGTTCAGACAGGGACCGCAATCAGCCCCAGCATTTT
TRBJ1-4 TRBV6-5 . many CASRRGNEKLFF TGTGCCAGCAGACGTGGAAATGAAAAACTGTTTTTT
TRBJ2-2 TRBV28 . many CAPCVCGTGELFF TGTGCCCCCTGCGTATGTGGCACCGGGGAGCTGTTTTTT
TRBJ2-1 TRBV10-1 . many CASTAVGYNEQFF TGCGCCAGCACGGCCGTCGGCTACAATGAGCAGTTCTTC
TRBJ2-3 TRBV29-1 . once CSITIVDTQYF TGCAGCATCACCATAGTGGATACGCAGTATTTT
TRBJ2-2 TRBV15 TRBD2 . CATSTHRTSGELFF TGTGCCACCAGCACCCACCGGACTAGCGGGGAGCTGTTTTTT
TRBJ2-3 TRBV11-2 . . CASSPRLAGVAGDTQYF TGTGCCAGCAGCCCACGACTAGCAGGGGTCGCCGGAGATACGCAGTATTTT
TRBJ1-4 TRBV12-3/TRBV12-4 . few CASSRQRHNEKLFF TGTGCCAGCAGCCGACAGAGACATAATGAAAAACTGTTTTTT
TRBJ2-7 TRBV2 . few CASGPPGAPYEQYF TGTGCCAGCGGGCCTCCCGGGGCGCCCTACGAGCAGTACTTC
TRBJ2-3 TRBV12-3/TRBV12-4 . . CASMNRATDTQYF TGTGCCAGCATGAACAGGGCCACAGATACGCAGTATTTT
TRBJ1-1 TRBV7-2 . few CASSGGAIRSTEAFF TGTGCCAGCAGCGGGGGGGCGATCCGAAGTACTGAAGCTTTCTTT
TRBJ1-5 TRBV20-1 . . CSATGLFGTSGIKPQHF TGCAGTGCAACAGGACTTTTCGGGACATCGGGGATCAAGCCCCAGCATTTT
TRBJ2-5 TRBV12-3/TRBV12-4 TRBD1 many CASSLGQVSETQYF TGTGCCAGCAGTTTGGGACAGGTCTCAGAGACCCAGTACTTC
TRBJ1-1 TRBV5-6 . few CASSLGHLRTTEAFF TGTGCCAGCAGCTTGGGACACCTTCGGACCACTGAAGCTTTCTTT
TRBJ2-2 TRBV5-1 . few CASSLQDTGELFF TGCGCCAGCAGCTTGCAGGACACCGGGGAGCTGTTTTTT
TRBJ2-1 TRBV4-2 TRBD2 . CASSRQRGDNEQFF TGTGCCAGCAGCAGACAGCGGGGGGACAATGAGCAGTTCTTC
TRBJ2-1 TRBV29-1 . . CSVEKGGAYNEQFF TGCAGCGTTGAAAAGGGGGGCGCTTACAATGAGCAGTTCTTC
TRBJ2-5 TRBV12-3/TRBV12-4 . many CASDLDRGTGETQYF TGTGCCAGCGACCTTGACCGGGGGACGGGAGAGACCCAGTACTTC
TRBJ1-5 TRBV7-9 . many CASSSGGAGQPQHF TGTGCCAGCAGCTCCGGTGGGGCGGGTCAGCCCCAGCATTTT
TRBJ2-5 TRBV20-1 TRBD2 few CSARKAGGLWTQYF TGCAGTGCTAGAAAAGCGGGGGGCCTTTGGACCCAGTACTTC
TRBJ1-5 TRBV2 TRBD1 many CASSSGQAHNQPQHF TGTGCCAGCAGTAGCGGACAGGCCCACAATCAGCCCCAGCATTTT
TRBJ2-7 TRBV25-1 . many CAVGAYEQYF TGTGCGGTCGGGGCCTACGAGCAGTACTTC
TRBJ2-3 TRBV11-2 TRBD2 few CASSSAGGSLDTQYF TGTGCCAGCAGCTCGGCGGGGGGGAGTTTGGATACGCAGTATTTT
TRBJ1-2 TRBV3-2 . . CASSHRNSGTTYGYTF TGTGCCAGCAGCCATCGAAACTCCGGGACAACCTATGGCTACACCTTC
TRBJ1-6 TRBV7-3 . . CASSLRGGADSPLHF TGTGCCAGCAGCTTACGCGGGGGAGCGGATTCACCCCTCCACTTT
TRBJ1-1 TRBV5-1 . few CASSLLGADTEAFF TGCGCCAGCAGCTTGTTAGGGGCGGACACTGAAGCTTTCTTT
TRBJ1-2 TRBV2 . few CASSEGRDYGYTF TGTGCCAGCAGTGAAGGGAGGGATTATGGCTACACCTTC
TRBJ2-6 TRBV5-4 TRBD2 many CASSGGSGGKDNVLTF TGTGCCAGCAGCGGGGGGAGCGGGGGCAAGGACAACGTCCTGACTTTC
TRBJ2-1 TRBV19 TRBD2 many CASTSLAGTYNEQFF TGTGCCAGTACCTCACTAGCGGGAACCTACAATGAGCAGTTCTTC
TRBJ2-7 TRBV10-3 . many CAIGGTGVSYEQYF TGTGCCATCGGCGGGACCGGCGTTTCATACGAGCAGTACTTC
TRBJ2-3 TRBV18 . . CASSPGGVDTQYF TGTGCCAGCTCACCTGGAGGGGTGGATACGCAGTATTTT
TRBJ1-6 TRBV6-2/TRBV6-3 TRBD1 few CASRDGQGTSPLHF TGTGCCAGCAGAGATGGACAGGGAACTTCACCCCTCCACTTT
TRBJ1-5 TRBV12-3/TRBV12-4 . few CASSFKGDQPQHF TGTGCCAGCAGTTTTAAGGGGGATCAGCCCCAGCATTTT
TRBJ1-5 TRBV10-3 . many CAISELAGHQQPPQHF TGTGCCATCAGTGAGCTGGCTGGACATCAGCAGCCCCCCCAGCATTTT
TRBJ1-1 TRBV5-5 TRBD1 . CASSLRQGGFGTEAFF TGTGCCAGCAGCCTTCGACAGGGGGGGTTTGGCACTGAAGCTTTCTTT
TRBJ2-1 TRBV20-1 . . CSARKLEAEQFF TGCAGTGCTAGAAAGCTAGAGGCTGAGCAGTTCTTC
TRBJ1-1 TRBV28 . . CASTRYTEAFF TGTGCCAGCACCAGATACACTGAAGCTTTCTTT
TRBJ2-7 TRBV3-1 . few CASSKTHYEQYF TGTGCCAGCAGCAAGACACACTACGAGCAGTACTTC
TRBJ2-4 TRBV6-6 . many CASSDGTDLFKNIQYF TGTGCCAGCAGTGACGGGACCGACTTATTCAAAAACATTCAGTACTTC
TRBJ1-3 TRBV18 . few CASSDSPLSGNTIYF TGTGCCAGCTCAGACAGCCCACTCTCTGGAAACACCATATATTTT
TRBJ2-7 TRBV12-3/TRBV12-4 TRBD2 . CASSLLAGRTYEQYF TGTGCCAGCAGTCTACTAGCGGGGAGAACCTACGAGCAGTACTTC
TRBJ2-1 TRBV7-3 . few CASSLSGRLDNEQFF TGTGCCAGCAGCTTGTCAGGTCGTCTCGACAATGAGCAGTTCTTC